What follows are 9 T cell receptor beta chains derived from one specimen sequenced in a study of T cells after posttransplantation cyclophosphamide. Repertoires were generated with immunoSEQ multiplex PCR, while TCRdb's copy carries only in-frame clones and drops some. The repertoire consists of about 12,000 clones, none detected only once. Cyclophosphamide on days +3 and +4 followed busulfan-fludarabine conditioning and a marrow graft. The material was PBMCs, obtained after allogeneic stem cell transplant with posttransplant cyclophosphamide. The origin of the receptors is a female patient aged 40-50 years who received an allogeneic stem cell transplant from a related donor, was CMV-positive, and had acute GVHD only. Some T cells may possibly be graft donor cells.

The sample holds many counts of this clone. This chain uses TRBV5-1 with TRBJ1-3, with a possible D match to TRBD1 (6 bases). Germline V gives CDR1 SGHRS, CDR2 YFSETQ. This CDR3 has 15 amino acids. The V gene lost 5 bases and the J gene lost 3 bases, with 15 bases spanning the gap. This chain's CDR3 is CASRDEGGGGNTIYF. In DNA form, the CDR3 reads TGCGCCAGCAGGGATGAAGGGGGTGGTGGAAACACCATATATTTT. The variable domain in full, with the rest retrieved from reference TRBV5-1 and TRBJ1-3, is KAGVTQTPRYLIKTRGQQVTLSCSPISGHRSVSWYQQTPGQGLQFLFEYFSETQRNKGNFPGRFSGRQFSNSRSEMNVSTLELGDSALYLCASRDEGGGGNTIYFGEGSWLTVV.

At least ten counts were recorded for this clone. The chain joins TRBV5-6 to TRBJ1-1, with D possibly being TRBD1 (5 bases). V lost 2 bases and J lost 5, with 16 bases in between. This CDR3 region has 15 residues. Looked up from germline, CDR1 is SGHDT and CDR2 is YYEEEE. CDR3 sequence reads: CASSLGPGGGTEAFF. CDR3 coding DNA: TGTGCCAGCAGCTTAGGTCCGGGGGGAGGAACTGAAGCTTTCTTT.

The chain's CDR3 is CASSFTGEFGYTF. CDR3 sequence (DNA): TGTGCCAGCAGCTTTACAGGGGAGTTTGGCTACACCTTC. J is TRBJ1-2 and V is TRBV7-2, with TRBD1 matching over 7 bases. Losses at the gene ends were 3 bases for V and 7 bases for J; bases not matched to a gene: 5. Germline values: CDR1 SGHTA, CDR2 FQGNSA. This CDR3 contains 13 residues.

This clone was seen a few times. The rearrangement joins TRBV2 to TRBJ2-5; D may be TRBD2 (6 bases). Trimming cost V 4 bases and J 7 bases, with 16 bases left between them. The germline V gene encodes CDR1 SNHLY and CDR2 FYNNEI. The CDR3 consists of 14 residues. This CDR3 reads CASSGRPDGGTQYF. The CDR3 DNA follows: TGTGCCAGCAGTGGGAGGCCGGACGGGGGGACCCAGTACTTC.

Only a few counts were recorded for this clone. The V and J genes are TRBV5-1 and TRBJ2-1, with 9 nucleotides matching TRBD2. This CDR3 has 15 amino acids. Losses at the gene ends were 4 bases for V and 0 bases for J; bases not matched to a gene: 2. Per the germline V gene, CDR1 is SGHRS and CDR2 is YFSETQ. Written as DNA, the CDR3 is TGCGCCAGCAGCAGCGGGGGGAGCTCCTACAATGAGCAGTTCTTC. Translation gives CASSSGGSSYNEQFF. Combining the CDR3 with reference TRBV5-1 and TRBJ2-1 gives the whole variable domain KAGVTQTPRYLIKTRGQQVTLSCSPISGHRSVSWYQQTPGQGLQFLFEYFSETQRNKGNFPGRFSGRQFSNSRSEMNVSTLELGDSALYLCASSSGGSSYNEQFFGPGTRLTVL.

This clone was picked up many times. The chain has TRBV19 and TRBJ2-3, with 13 nucleotides matching TRBD2. The CDR3 spans 15 residues. Trimming removed 6 bases from V and 1 base from J; junction bases left unmatched: 1. The germline V gene has CDR1 LNHDA and CDR2 SQIVND (reference sequence). The CDR3 bases are TGTGCCAGTAGCGGACTAGCGGGGGGCACAGATACGCAGTATTTT. This sequence encodes CASSGLAGGTDTQYF.

Many counts were recorded for this clone. The chain recombines TRBV2 with TRBJ2-1; tentative D call: TRBD1 (6 bases). CDR1 and CDR2 (germline): SNHLY, FYNNEI. The V gene lost 11 bases and the J gene lost 3 bases, with 14 bases spanning the gap. The CDR3 spans 13 residues. The CDR3 protein is CAGGQSLYNEQFF. CDR3 DNA: TGTGCCGGAGGACAGAGTCTCTACAATGAGCAGTTCTTC.

This clone was seen ten or more times. The chain has TRBV11-3 and TRBJ2-3; D is undetermined. Per the germline V gene, CDR1 is SGHNT and CDR2 is YENEEA. V shed 3 bases and J shed 0 bases, with 10 bases lying between them. The CDR3 runs to 15 residues. This chain's CDR3 is CASSFRVLSTDTQYF. CDR3 coding DNA: TGTGCCAGCAGCTTCCGGGTGCTGAGCACAGATACGCAGTATTTT.

This clone showed up many times. The rearrangement links TRBV7-9 to TRBJ2-3; 11 nucleotides align to TRBD2. This CDR3 has 13 residues. Per the germline V gene, CDR1 is SEHNR and CDR2 is FQNEAQ (reference sequence). The J segment lost 5 bases and the V segment lost 6 bases, leaving 1 base of the junction unmatched. CDR3: CASRGLAGDTQYF. As DNA, the CDR3 is TGTGCCAGCAGAGGACTAGCGGGAGATACGCAGTATTTT.